One and the same sample provided the 20 T cell receptor beta chains below, sequenced in a study of T cells in Graves' hyperthyroidism and ophthalmopathy. There were TCR beta CDR3 regions amplified from RNA transcripts. During a first-round RT-PCR of the TCR CDR3, the HTBI primer set was used. One entry per CDR3 protein, called by TCRdb with MiXCR from the multiplex PCR reads. The sample comprises under 400,000 distinct CDR3 sequences, 25% of which are singletons, and more than 60% rests with the top ten. Sample: blood. These receptor sequences come from a man aged 50 or older with Graves' hyperthyroidism.

The rearrangement links TRBV15 to TRBJ1-2, with unresolved D. Germline values: CDR1 LNHNV, CDR2 YYDKDF (reference sequence). Between the trimmed V and J ends, which lost 6 bases and 5 bases, there was a span of 10 bases. This CDR3 has 12 amino acids. CDR3 in DNA: TGTGCCACCAGATTCGGGGAATATGGCTACACCTTC. Translation gives CATRFGEYGYTF.

This clonotype came up many times. The chain carries TRBV6-1 and TRBJ2-1; D gene uncertain. This CDR3 is built from 15 residues. Germline CDR1 is MNHNS and CDR2 is SASEGT. Trimming stripped 3 bases from V and 3 bases from J, with 12 bases between. In nucleotides, the CDR3 is TGTGCCAGCAGTGAGACCCAGCTGATCTACAATGAGCAGTTCTTC. It is translated as CASSETQLIYNEQFF.

This clonotype was detected ten times or more. The chain has TRBV10-3 and TRBJ2-3, with 8 bases matching TRBD2. V lost 3 bases, J lost 2 bases, and 16 bases stayed unmatched. The CDR3 extends over 19 amino acids. The germline gives CDR1 ENHRY, CDR2 SYGVKD. The CDR3 nucleotides read TGTGCCATCAGTGACACGGTGGCGTTCGGAGCGGGAGACACAGATACGCAGTATTTT. Translating it yields CAISDTVAFGAGDTDTQYF.

This clonotype appeared a few times. The V call is TRBV9, the J call TRBJ2-5; 7 nucleotides align to TRBD1. After removal of 0 bases from V and 2 bases from J, the junction contained 4 bases not matched to a gene. The germline V gene encodes CDR1 SGDLS and CDR2 YYNGEE. The CDR3 spans 15 residues. Here the CDR3 reads CASSVVQQGQETQYF. The CDR3 coding sequence is TGTGCCAGCAGCGTAGTCCAACAGGGGCAAGAGACCCAGTACTTC.

The genes are TRBV20-1 and TRBJ2-1; TRBD2 is a possible D gene (6 bases). CDR1 and CDR2 from the germline V gene are DFQATT and SNEGSKA (reference sequence). V was shortened by 7 bases and J by 5 bases, with 18 bases between the two germline ends. The CDR3 is 14 residues long. CDR3 nucleotide sequence: TGCAGTGTCCCCCCAGCGGGTTTGGACAATGAGCAGTTCTTC. Translating gives CSVPPAGLDNEQFF.

The chain has TRBV11-1 and TRBJ2-2; no definite D call. This CDR3 has 16 amino acids. Germline CDR1 is SGHAT and CDR2 is FQDESV (reference sequence). Trimming removed 1 base from V and 0 bases from J, with 9 bases in between. The CDR3 coding sequence is TGTGCCAGCAGCTTAGGATTGACCTCGAACACCGGGGAGCTGTTTTTT. This codes for CASSLGLTSNTGELFF.

The chain couples TRBV28 to TRBJ2-7; no clear D gene. Germline CDR1 is MDHEN and CDR2 is SYDVKM. The CDR3 totals 13 residues. Trimming left V 6 bases short and J 0 bases short, with 9 bases between. DNA for the CDR3: TGTGCCAGCAGCCAAATCGTCTCCTACGAGCAGTACTTC. Translation gives CASSQIVSYEQYF.

As concerns this clonotype: This may be a read error, as it is one base from a much larger clone. The chain carries TRBV5-5 and TRBJ2-1, with D possibly being TRBD2 (5 bases). From germline, CDR1 is SGHKS and CDR2 YYEKEE (reference sequence). CDR3 length: 13 residues. CDR3 DNA: TGTGTCAGCAGCCCGGACTGGGGTAATGAGCAGTTCTTC. This codes for CVSSPDWGNEQFF.

The genes are TRBV4-1 and TRBJ2-3; 8 positions match TRBD2. Germline lookup yields CDR1 MGHRA and CDR2 YSYEKL. This CDR3 spans 15 amino acids. Trimming at V came to 7 bases and at J to 11 bases, leaving 17 bases not matched to a gene. The CDR3 nucleotides read TGCGCCAGCACCACAGGCGGGAGGAGCGAACGAAGGCAGTATTTT. Translated, it gives CASTTGGRSERRQYF.

This clonotype was found a few times. V usage is TRBV9 and J usage is TRBJ1-1; D unresolved. Trimming removed 0 bases from V and 7 bases from J, with 7 bases in between. Germline V gene sequence: CDR1 SGDLS, CDR2 YYNGEE. The CDR3 spans 12 residues. CDR3 amino acids: CASSVGQGEAFF. CDR3 nucleotide sequence: TGTGCCAGCAGCGTAGGACAAGGTGAAGCTTTCTTT.

A word on this clonotype: One end of the junction varies from germline; a read error may be responsible. V usage is TRBV5-4 and J usage is TRBJ2-5, with TRBD1 matching 7 bases. Per the germline V gene, CDR1 is SGHNT and CDR2 is YYREEE (reference sequence). This CDR3 is 13 amino acids long. The CDR3: CASSRGTEETRYF. CDR3 nucleotides: TGTGCCAGCAGCCGTGGGACAGAAGAGACCCGGTACTTC.

This clonotype was observed a handful of times. J is TRBJ2-7 and V is TRBV6-5, with a tentative D call TRBD1 (5 bases). V was pared by 2 bases and J by 5 bases, with 16 bases between. Germline assignment: CDR1 MNHEY and CDR2 SVGAGI. The CDR3 totals 15 residues. The CDR3 is CASSYPSGHSHEQYF. The CDR3, as DNA: TGTGCCAGCAGTTACCCTTCCGGACATTCCCACGAGCAGTACTTC.

The genes are TRBV6-1 and TRBJ1-1; no clear D. CDR3 length: 11 residues. The germline gives CDR1 MNHNS, CDR2 SASEGT. Trimming cost V 9 bases and J 4 bases, with 9 bases left between them. The CDR3 here is CASLAGTEAFF. The CDR3 coding sequence is TGTGCCAGTCTTGCGGGCACTGAAGCTTTCTTT.

This chain uses TRBV3-1 with TRBJ2-2, with unresolved D. Germline CDR1 is LGHDT and CDR2 is YNNKEL (reference sequence). Trimming cost V 2 bases and J 1 base, with 2 bases left between them. The CDR3 extends over 13 amino acids. The CDR3 sequence: CASSQMNTGELFF. The CDR3 bases are TGTGCCAGCAGCCAAATGAACACCGGGGAGCTGTTTTTT.

This clonotype occurred many times. The rearrangement joins TRBV5-6 to TRBJ2-3; the match to TRBD2 covers 8 bases. The germline V gene encodes CDR1 SGHDT and CDR2 YYEEEE. Trimming took 2 bases from V and 4 from J; bases not matched to a gene: 9. This CDR3 spans 16 amino acids. CDR3 protein: CASSLNSAGVADTQYF. CDR3 bases: TGTGCCAGCAGCTTAAACTCAGCGGGAGTGGCAGATACGCAGTATTTT. Together with reference TRBV5-6 and TRBJ2-3, the CDR3 gives the full variable domain: DAGVTQSPTHLIKTRGQQVTLRCSPKSGHDTVSWYQQALGQGPQFIFQYYEEEERQRGNFPDRFSGHQFPNYSSELNVNALLLGDSALYLCASSLNSAGVADTQYFGPGTRLTVL.

This clonotype was found a few times. The V and J genes are TRBV6-2 or TRBV6-3 and TRBJ2-5, with 9 positions matching TRBD2. The V and J ends lost 8 bases and 5 bases, in that order; junction bases with no gene match: 15. The CDR3 spans 16 residues. CDR1 and CDR2 (germline): MNHEY, SVGEGT. CDR3 nucleotides: TGTGCCAGCCGTAATAATCCGCTAGCGGGATGGGAGACCCAGTACTTC. Amino acids: CASRNNPLAGWETQYF.

J is TRBJ2-7 and V is TRBV24-1; either TRBD1 or TRBD2 may supply D (5 bases each). The CDR3 loop spans 15 amino acids. Trimming took 9 bases from V and 2 from J, leaving 19 bases between them. Germline V gene lookup returns CDR1 KGHDR and CDR2 SFDVKD. Here the CDR3 DNA reads TGTGCCACCGGGAGAACCGGGACGCAAACCTACGAGCAGTACTTC. Protein product: CATGRTGTQTYEQYF.

The chain has TRBV20-1 and TRBJ2-3; 10 bases align to TRBD2. CDR3 length: 15 amino acids. Germline assignment: CDR1 DFQATT and CDR2 SNEGSKA (reference sequence). Germline trimming cut 6 bases from V and 5 bases from J; bases unmatched to any gene: 11. The CDR3: CSAIGAASGRDTQYF. In nucleotides, the CDR3 is TGCAGTGCCATAGGGGCCGCTAGCGGGAGAGATACGCAGTATTTT.

This clonotype was seen only a few times. The chain combines TRBV13 with TRBJ1-2; TRBD1 matches 7 bases. The CDR3 length is 15 residues. CDR1 is PRHDT, CDR2 FYEKMQ, per germline (reference sequence). Germline trimming cut 1 base from V and 3 bases from J; bases unmatched to any gene: 5. The CDR3 sequence is CASSLDDRVDYGYTF. The CDR3 nucleotides read TGTGCCAGCAGCTTAGACGACAGGGTGGACTATGGCTACACCTTC.

This clonotype was picked up one time. The chain couples TRBV6-1 to TRBJ2-5, with a weak D call TRBD2 (6 bases). Germline lookup yields CDR1 MNHNS and CDR2 SASEGT. This CDR3 spans 15 amino acids. Trimming removed 1 base at V and 7 bases at J, with 16 bases between. In DNA, the CDR3 is TGTGCCAGCAGTGAAGGCGTCACCTGGGGAGGGACCCAGTACTTC. Translated: CASSEGVTWGGTQYF.